Sequencing of this T cell receptor (beta chain) was carried out in a study of T cells after posttransplantation cyclophosphamide. CDR1 and CDR2 (germline): MNHEY, SVGAGI. The CDR3 is 16 amino acids. Losses at the gene ends were 1 base for V and 5 bases for J; bases not matched to a gene: 6. With respect to this clone: Its target is unknown.

The assay was immunoSEQ multiplex PCR, and TCRdb's table has in-frame clones only and misses some. The table shows about 5,400 clones, with approximately 94% occurring only once. Study-level results: Skin or GI-infiltrating T cells shared few TRB sequences with blood. Later post-transplant blood repertoires were often dominated by donor CD8+ memory clones.

The chain couples TRBV6-5 to TRBJ1-4; 8 bases align to TRBD1. The material sequenced was CD4+ T cells sorted from bone marrow. This TCR came from a woman aged 60 to 75 in good health, CMV-negative, and a related stem cell transplant donor. The CDR3: CASSYLPGGGNEKLFF. The CDR3 DNA reads TGTGCCAGCAGTTACTTGCCAGGGGGCGGAAATGAAAAACTGTTTTTT.